This T cell receptor beta chain appears in the sequencing data of a study of OX40 agonist ivuxolimab in advanced cancers. In the study overall: Patients were dosed intravenously with ivuxolimab at 0.01 to 10 mg/kg every 2 weeks. There were three patients with partial responses, one having hepatocellular carcinoma and two cutaneous melanoma. About 42% of patients had received prior checkpoint inhibitor therapy.

Study outcomes and limitations: The study observed clonal expansion of CD4+ and CD8+ blood T cells by week 6 at 0.1 to 3.0 mg/kg.

Sequenced by immunoSEQ multiplex PCR; TCRdb stores in-frame clones only, minus some. The sample yields some 12,000 clones, roughly 85% seen once. The V and J ends lost 4 bases and 4 bases respectively, with 18 bases between them. Germline V lookup: CDR1 SGHRS, CDR2 YFSETQ. This CDR3 is built from 15 residues. Remarks on this clone: Its antigen is currently unknown.

The receptor was isolated from an adult with an advanced solid tumor such as melanoma, head and neck, liver or kidney cancer. Sequencing was performed on CD4+ or CD8+ T cells sorted from blood, taken in a trial of the OX40 agonist ivuxolimab. The rearrangement joins TRBV5-1 to TRBJ2-7, with D hard to call. CDR3 bases: TGCGCCAGCAGCCGCTTTAGGACCACACAATACGAGCAGTACTTC. As protein: CASSRFRTTQYEQYF.